Described below is a single T cell receptor (beta chain) sequence and its context. The data are from a study of blood T cell repertoires in COVID-19. Study-level background: Italy, Spain and the United States were the sources of the convalescent and acute COVID-19 samples. Nucleic acid was either cDNA or gDNA, and it came from T cells, B-cell-depleted T cells, or PBMCs.

Germline loops: CDR1 MNHEY, CDR2 SMNVEV (reference sequence). The ends lost 5 bases at V and 4 bases at J; junction bases unmatched: 10. The CDR3 covers 15 residues. As processed by the authors: Nucleated cell number was recorded as an estimate derived from reference gene primer amplification. Assay: immunoSEQ multiplex PCR; the TCRdb copy retains only in-frame clones and omits some. Clone size and V and J calls were adopted from that table, with D and trimming inferred from the DNA. Here the sample spans around 100,000 clones, over 80% being singletons. The specimen sequenced was peripheral blood. V usage is TRBV27 and J usage is TRBJ1-1, with 7 bases matching TRBD1. The TCR comes from a man between 45 and 60 years old with active or convalescent COVID-19. The CDR3 protein is CASSPDRVGGTEAFF. The DNA of the CDR3 is TGTGCCAGCAGTCCTGACAGGGTGGGTGGCACTGAAGCTTTCTTT.